Reported below is one T cell receptor beta chain. In the original workflow: Reference gene primers were amplified, and this amplification served to estimate nucleated cell counts. Data came from immunoSEQ multiplex PCR; TCRdb stores just in-frame clones and leaves some out. V, J and clone size derive from that table, while D and trimming were established from the DNA sequence. The table has about 23,000 clones, 86% seen once. These data are taken from a study of blood T cell repertoires in COVID-19. Study summary: In each case, the material was cDNA or gDNA derived from T cells, B-cell-depleted T cells, or PBMCs.

CDR1 is SGHRS, CDR2 YFSETQ, per germline. The CDR3 has 16 amino acids. Trimming cost V 2 bases and J 0 bases; bases outside gene matches: 3. This sequence was found in a human donor with acute or convalescent COVID-19. The donor label of this sample is uncertain. The chain carries TRBV5-1 and TRBJ1-1; TRBD1 agrees at 11 bases. The sequenced sample was peripheral blood. The CDR3 coding sequence is TGCGCCAGCAGCTTTGGGACAGGGGGTTTGAACACTGAAGCTTTCTTT. This translates into CASSFGTGGLNTEAFF. Drawing the rest from reference TRBV5-1 and TRBJ1-1, the complete variable domain is KAGVTQTPRYLIKTRGQQVTLSCSPISGHRSVSWYQQTPGQGLQFLFEYFSETQRNKGNFPGRFSGRQFSNSRSEMNVSTLELGDSALYLCASSFGTGGLNTEAFFGQGTRLTVV.